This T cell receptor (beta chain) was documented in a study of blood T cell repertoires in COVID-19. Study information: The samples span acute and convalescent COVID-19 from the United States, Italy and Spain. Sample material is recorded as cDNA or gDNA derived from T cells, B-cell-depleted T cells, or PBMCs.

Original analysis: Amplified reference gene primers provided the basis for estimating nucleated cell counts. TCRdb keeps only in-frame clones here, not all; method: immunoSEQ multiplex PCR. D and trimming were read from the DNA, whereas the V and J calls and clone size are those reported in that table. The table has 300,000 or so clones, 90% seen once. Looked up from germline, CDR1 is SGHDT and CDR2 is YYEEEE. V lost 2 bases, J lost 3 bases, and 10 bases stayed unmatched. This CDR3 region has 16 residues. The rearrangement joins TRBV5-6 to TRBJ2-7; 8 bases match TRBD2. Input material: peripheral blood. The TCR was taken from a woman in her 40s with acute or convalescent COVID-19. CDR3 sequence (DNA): TGTGCCAGCAGCTTTCTCGTGCGGGGGGTCAACTACGAGCAGTACGTC. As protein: CASSFLVRGVNYEQYV.